The next 18 T cell receptor beta chains were all read from a single sample in a study of spatial heterogeneity in lung cancer. MiXCR, applied by TCRdb to the 5' RACE reads, yields one record per CDR3 protein. The sample carries some 6,900 distinct CDR3 sequences, nearly 4% recorded once. Documented time point: sample taken at primary tumor resection. Whole RNA from tumor, nontumor lung or frozen PBMC was sequenced unsorted. Sequences were derived from normal lung tissue next to the tumor, sampled at surgery. Source of these receptors: a female donor with early-stage non-small cell lung cancer.

This clonotype was observed many times. Within a library made for alpha chains, this beta chain is off target, and its count is uninformative. J is TRBJ1-1 and V is TRBV4-3, with D possibly matching TRBD1 (5 bases). V was trimmed by 0 bases and J by 4 bases, leaving 15 bases between them. Germline loops: CDR1 LGHNA, CDR2 YSLEER. This CDR3 has 16 amino acids. The DNA of the CDR3 is TGCGCCAGCAGCCAAGAACCCCCCCCGGGGGGCACTGAAGCTTTCTTT. Protein product: CASSQEPPPGGTEAFF.

In its sample, this clonotype was seen many times. The library was prepared for alpha chains; this beta chain is a stray read, so its frequency means little. V is TRBV7-2 and J is TRBJ2-6; no clear D gene. From germline, CDR1 is SGHTA and CDR2 FQGNSA. This CDR3 has 14 amino acids. Deletions cut 2 bases from V and 0 bases from J, with 2 bases between. The CDR3 is CASSLNSGANVLTF. The CDR3 bases are TGTGCCAGCAGCTTAAACTCTGGGGCCAACGTCCTGACTTTC.

This clonotype was recorded many times. Found in a library prepared for alpha chains, this beta chain is an off-target read, and its abundance has little meaning. This chain connects TRBV27 to TRBJ2-5; 7 bases match TRBD2. CDR1 and CDR2 from the germline V gene are MNHEY and SMNVEV (reference sequence). This CDR3 contains 15 residues. V was pared by 1 base and J by 2 bases, with 4 bases of the junction left unmatched. The CDR3 loop is CASSLYGRTQETQYF. CDR3 coding DNA: TGTGCCAGCAGTTTATACGGGAGGACTCAAGAGACCCAGTACTTC.

This clonotype showed up many times. Since the library was made to target alpha chains, this beta chain is a stray read and its abundance is not meaningful. The rearrangement uses TRBV29-1 and TRBJ2-7, with D unresolved. V lost 7 bases, J lost 1 base, and 8 bases lay in between. This CDR3 is built from 11 residues. Germline loops: CDR1 SQVTM, CDR2 ANQGSEA. Written as DNA, the CDR3 is TGCAGCGCTAGTTTTTCCTACGAGCAGTACTTC. Translating gives CSASFSYEQYF.

By proportion, this clonotype is medium-sized (0.01 to 0.1%). This beta chain is a stray read from a library made for alpha chains; its abundance is not meaningful. The chain employs TRBV10-3 and TRBJ2-5, with 10 bases matching TRBD1. The ends lost 7 bases at V and 2 bases at J; junction bases unmatched: 7. Germline V lookup: CDR1 ENHRY, CDR2 SYGVKD. The CDR3 contains 15 residues. CDR3 protein: CAINSGQGGQETQYF. DNA for the CDR3: TGTGCCATCAACTCAGGACAGGGGGGACAAGAGACCCAGTACTTC.

This clonotype was counted ten times or more. This beta chain is a stray read from a library made for alpha chains; its abundance is not meaningful. This chain joins TRBV10-2 and TRBJ1-2; no reliable D call. The germline V gene has CDR1 WSHSY and CDR2 SAAADI. V was trimmed by 6 bases and J by 0 bases, leaving 8 bases between them. This CDR3 region has 13 residues. The CDR3 region is CASSEGPNYGYTF. Here the CDR3 DNA reads TGCGCCAGCAGCGAAGGTCCTAACTATGGCTACACCTTC.

This clonotype was counted at least ten times. As an off-target read in a library built for alpha chains, this beta chain has a frequency of little significance. The V call is TRBV3-1, the J call TRBJ2-7, with D uncertain. This CDR3 has 11 amino acids. Per the germline V gene, CDR1 is LGHDT and CDR2 is YNNKEL (reference sequence). Trimming left V 5 bases short and J 3 bases short, with 5 bases between. The CDR3 loop is CASSGNYEQYF. The CDR3 region has the DNA TGTGCCAGCAGCGGAAACTACGAGCAGTACTTC.

Worth noting for this clonotype: Within a library made for alpha chains, this beta chain is off target, and its count is uninformative. The CDR3 coding sequence is TGTGCCAGCAGCCTCCGGGGGAGCGGGGGGTCGAGAAATACGCAGTATTTT. This encodes CASSLRGSGGSRNTQYF. The genes are TRBV7-2 and TRBJ2-3; 9 bases map to TRBD2. CDR1 SGHTA and CDR2 FQGNSA come from the germline V gene. Trimming took 5 bases from V and 7 from J; bases not matched to a gene: 16. This CDR3 has 17 amino acids. Full variable domain (outside the CDR3, taken from reference TRBV7-2 and TRBJ2-3): GAGVSQSPSNKVTEKGKDVELRCDPISGHTALYWYRQSLGQGLEFLIYFQGNSAPDKSGLPSDRFSAERTGGSVSTLTIQRTQQEDSAVYLCASSLRGSGGSRNTQYFGPGTRLTVL.

This clonotype is medium-sized. Because the library targeted alpha chains, this beta chain is an off-target read whose size means little. The rearrangement joins TRBV19 to TRBJ1-5; weak D call: TRBD1 (6 bases). The CDR3 has 17 residues. V lost 3 bases and J 2 bases, leaving 17 bases between the germline ends. CDR1 LNHDA and CDR2 SQIVND come from the germline V gene (reference sequence). This CDR3 is CASSMGQGIGGNQPQHF. The CDR3 bases are TGTGCCAGTAGTATGGGGCAGGGGATCGGAGGCAATCAGCCCCAGCATTTT.

By sample share, this clonotype is medium-sized. This beta chain came through as a stray read in a library set up for alpha chains, and its size says little. This rearrangement joins TRBV20-1 to TRBJ2-7; tentatively, D is TRBD1 (6 bases). The CDR3 totals 11 residues. Trimming left V 1 base short and J 7 bases short, with 8 bases between. CDR1 is DFQATT and CDR2 is SNEGSKA in the germline V gene (reference sequence). This CDR3 reads CSARAGTEQYF. DNA for the CDR3: TGCAGTGCTAGAGCCGGGACAGAGCAGTACTTC.

This clonotype has a count of ten or more. This beta chain slipped into a library made for alpha chains as a stray read, so its size is not meaningful. This sequence joins TRBV7-2 and TRBJ2-7; TRBD2 aligns across 9 bases. Germline lookup yields CDR1 SGHTA and CDR2 FQGNSA. The CDR3 consists of 15 residues. V lost 2 bases, J lost 2 bases, and 4 bases stayed unmatched. Here the CDR3 DNA reads TGTGCCAGCAGCTTAAGGACTAGCGTTACCTACGAGCAGTACTTC. Amino acid sequence: CASSLRTSVTYEQYF.

Judged by abundance, this clonotype is medium-sized. This beta chain is a stray read from a library made for alpha chains; its abundance is not meaningful. The rearrangement links TRBV2 to TRBJ2-2; 8 bases fit TRBD1. CDR1 is SNHLY and CDR2 is FYNNEI in the germline V gene. The CDR3 is 14 residues long. J gave up 3 bases and V 5 bases, and 2 bases lay outside the gene matches. This chain's CDR3 is CASSQQGDTGELFF. The DNA of the CDR3 is TGTGCCAGCAGTCAACAGGGGGACACCGGGGAGCTGTTTTTT.

This clonotype counts as medium-sized (0.01 to 0.1%). This beta chain is an off-target read within a library intended for alpha chains, so its frequency means little. The CDR3 spells CASSQEGYSEQFF. The CDR3 DNA sequence: TGTGCCAGCAGCCAAGAGGGGTATAGTGAGCAGTTCTTC. This chain joins TRBV3-1 and TRBJ2-1, with D unclear. V was trimmed by 0 bases and J by 9 bases, leaving 9 bases between them. Germline V gene lookup returns CDR1 LGHDT and CDR2 YNNKEL (reference sequence). The CDR3 spans 13 residues.

This clonotype was seen at least ten times. The library was designed around alpha chains, so this beta chain is a stray read whose abundance carries little weight. V usage is TRBV5-1 and J usage is TRBJ2-7; D unclear. V lost 2 bases to trimming and J lost 0 bases, with 9 bases between them. This CDR3 comprises 14 residues. Germline V CDR1 and CDR2: SGHRS, YFSETQ. The chain's CDR3 is CASSLPSSSYEQYF. For the CDR3, the DNA is TGCGCCAGCAGCTTACCAAGTAGCTCCTACGAGCAGTACTTC. The full variable domain, its missing parts supplied by reference TRBV5-1 and TRBJ2-7, is KAGVTQTPRYLIKTRGQQVTLSCSPISGHRSVSWYQQTPGQGLQFLFEYFSETQRNKGNFPGRFSGRQFSNSRSEMNVSTLELGDSALYLCASSLPSSSYEQYFGPGTRLTVT.

This clonotype is categorized as medium-sized. The size of this beta chain means little, since it is a stray read in a library made for alpha chains. The chain carries TRBV7-2 and TRBJ1-4; D remains unclear. Trimming removed 5 bases at V and 8 bases at J, with 6 bases between. This CDR3 contains 11 residues. CDR1 is SGHTA and CDR2 is FQGNSA in the germline V gene. In nucleotides, the CDR3 is TGTGCCAGCAGCGGAGCGGAAAAACTGTTTTTT. Translation: CASSGAEKLFF.

This clonotype has a count of ten or more. As an off-target read in a library built for alpha chains, this beta chain has a frequency of little significance. The genes are TRBV30 and TRBJ2-1, with D unclear. Deletions cut 3 bases from V and 4 bases from J, with 16 bases between. The CDR3 is made up of 15 amino acids. Germline CDR1 reads GTSNPN; CDR2 reads SVGIG (reference sequence). This CDR3 is CAWRGLAPGYNEQFF. CDR3 in DNA: TGTGCCTGGAGGGGTCTCGCCCCGGGTTACAATGAGCAGTTCTTC.

This clonotype was seen repeatedly, ten times or more. This beta chain turned up in a library designed for alpha chains; as an off-target read, its abundance says little. This chain joins TRBV6-1 and TRBJ2-7; D might be TRBD2 (8 bases). This CDR3 has 16 amino acids. CDR1 MNHNS and CDR2 SASEGT come from the germline V gene. Between the trimmed V and J ends, which lost 2 bases and 5 bases, there was a span of 19 bases. The CDR3 DNA reads as TGTGCCAGCAGTGAATATAGTCGACAGGGACTAGACGAGCAGTACTTC. Translating gives CASSEYSRQGLDEQYF.

By proportion, this clonotype is medium-sized (0.01 to 0.1%). For a library built for alpha chains, this beta chain is a stray read; little rests on its size. The CDR3 nucleotides are TGCGCCAGCAGCGGCAGTACTAACTATGGCTACACCTTC. Translating it yields CASSGSTNYGYTF. This chain joins TRBV5-1 and TRBJ1-2; D remains unclear. From germline, CDR1 is SGHRS and CDR2 YFSETQ. The CDR3 has 13 amino acids. Trimming took off 4 bases at V and 0 bases at J, with 7 bases between the two ends.